This T cell receptor (beta chain) is drawn from a study of blood T cells in healthy people across ages. Primers used in a second PCR of about 7 to 12 cycles were a sample-barcoded 5' primer and a J-beta primer mix. Via MiXCR, TCRdb re-called the 5' RACE reads, giving one row per CDR3 protein. The table records approximately 350,000 distinct CDR3 sequences, roughly half of them present only once. Germline values: CDR1 MNHEY, CDR2 SVGAGI. The CDR3 extends over 15 amino acids. The clonotype originates from a man between 60 and 70 years old in good health. The chain employs TRBV6-5 and TRBJ2-7; D may match TRBD1 or TRBD2 (5 bases each). Judging by the DNA end, TRBJ2-4 fits better; the J call may be wrong. The sequenced material came from blood. Here the CDR3 DNA reads TGTGCCAGCAGCGATTGGGGACCCGACAGAAACATTCAGTACTTC. This sequence encodes CASSDWGPDRNIQYF.